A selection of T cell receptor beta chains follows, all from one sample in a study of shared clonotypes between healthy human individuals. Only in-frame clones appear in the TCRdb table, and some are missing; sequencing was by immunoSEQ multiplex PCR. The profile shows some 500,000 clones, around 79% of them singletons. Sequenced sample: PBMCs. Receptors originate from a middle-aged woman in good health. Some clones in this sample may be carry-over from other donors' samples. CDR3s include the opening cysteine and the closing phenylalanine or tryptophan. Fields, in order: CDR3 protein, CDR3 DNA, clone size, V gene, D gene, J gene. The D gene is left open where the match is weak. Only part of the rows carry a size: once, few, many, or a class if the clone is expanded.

CDR3 protein: CASSLDPGTSYEQYF; CDR3 DNA: TGTGCCAGCAGCTTAGACCCCGGGACCTCCTACGAGCAGTACTTC; clone size: -; V gene: TRBV11-2; D gene: -; J gene: TRBJ2-7
CDR3 protein: CASSEFLHGDPPHEQYF; CDR3 DNA: TGTGCCAGCAGTGAATTCCTACACGGGGATCCTCCCCACGAGCAGTACTTC; clone size: few; V gene: TRBV6-1; D gene: -; J gene: TRBJ2-7
CDR3 protein: CASTDRQGNSGANVLTF; CDR3 DNA: TGTGCCAGCACTGATAGACAGGGGAATTCTGGGGCCAACGTCCTGACTTTC; clone size: -; V gene: TRBV28; D gene: TRBD1; J gene: TRBJ2-6
CDR3 protein: CATSRALAGPGSGEAFF; CDR3 DNA: TGTGCCACCAGCAGAGCTCTTGCAGGGCCCGGATCAGGTGAAGCTTTCTTT; clone size: -; V gene: TRBV15; D gene: -; J gene: TRBJ1-1
CDR3 protein: CASSLGLRGEQFF; CDR3 DNA: TGTGCCAGCAGTTTAGGTCTACGGGGTGAGCAGTTCTTC; clone size: -; V gene: TRBV28; D gene: -; J gene: TRBJ2-1
CDR3 protein: CASSLGGFSGRSYNEQFF; CDR3 DNA: TGTGCCAGCAGCTTAGGGGGATTTAGCGGGAGATCCTACAATGAGCAGTTCTTC; clone size: -; V gene: TRBV11-1; D gene: TRBD2; J gene: TRBJ2-1
CDR3 protein: CASSPRGEKLFF; CDR3 DNA: TGTGCCAGCAGCCCAAGGGGAGAAAAACTGTTTTTT; clone size: -; V gene: TRBV7-2; D gene: -; J gene: TRBJ1-4
CDR3 protein: CAWSGQARGEQYF; CDR3 DNA: TGTGCCTGGAGTGGTCAGGCCCGTGGAGAGCAGTACTTC; clone size: -; V gene: TRBV30; D gene: -; J gene: TRBJ2-7
CDR3 protein: CASRGGAFSYEQYF; CDR3 DNA: TGTGCCAGCAGGGGGGGGGCCTTCTCCTACGAGCAGTACTTC; clone size: many; V gene: TRBV6-1; D gene: -; J gene: TRBJ2-7
CDR3 protein: CASSSRDRGREQYF; CDR3 DNA: TGTGCCAGCAGCAGCCGGGACAGGGGAAGAGAGCAGTACTTC; clone size: -; V gene: TRBV25-1; D gene: TRBD1; J gene: TRBJ2-7
CDR3 protein: CASSLTGLATQETQYF; CDR3 DNA: TGTGCCAGCAGCTTAACGGGACTAGCGACCCAAGAGACCCAGTACTTC; clone size: -; V gene: TRBV11-2; D gene: TRBD2; J gene: TRBJ2-5
CDR3 protein: CATRMTSYFDEQYF; CDR3 DNA: TGTGCCACCCGAATGACTAGTTATTTCGACGAGCAGTACTTC; clone size: -; V gene: TRBV28; D gene: -; J gene: TRBJ2-7
CDR3 protein: CASSTGGGGPTNEQFF; CDR3 DNA: TGTGCCAGTAGTACTGGAGGGGGAGGCCCAACCAATGAGCAGTTCTTC; clone size: -; V gene: TRBV19; D gene: -; J gene: TRBJ2-1
CDR3 protein: CAWSVEAGTYNEQFF; CDR3 DNA: TGTGCCTGGAGTGTCGAGGCGGGAACGTACAATGAGCAGTTCTTC; clone size: -; V gene: TRBV30; D gene: -; J gene: TRBJ2-1
CDR3 protein: CASSAGQSTDTQYF; CDR3 DNA: TGTGCCAGCAGCGCTGGACAGAGCACAGATACGCAGTATTTT; clone size: -; V gene: TRBV9; D gene: -; J gene: TRBJ2-3
CDR3 protein: CASSISGTYTGELFF; CDR3 DNA: TGCGCCAGCTCCATTAGCGGGACCTACACCGGGGAGCTGTTTTTT; clone size: -; V gene: TRBV5-1; D gene: TRBD2; J gene: TRBJ2-2
CDR3 protein: CASSVGEAGVSYNEQFF; CDR3 DNA: TGTGCCAGCAGCGTAGGGGAGGCGGGAGTATCCTACAATGAGCAGTTCTTC; clone size: once; V gene: TRBV9; D gene: TRBD2; J gene: TRBJ2-1
CDR3 protein: CASTMLGKKLFF; CDR3 DNA: TGTGCCAGCACCATGCTCGGCAAAAAACTGTTTTTT; clone size: -; V gene: TRBV7-8; D gene: -; J gene: TRBJ1-4
CDR3 protein: CAISESVGAPTEAFF; CDR3 DNA: TGTGCCATCAGTGAGTCAGTGGGGGCGCCGACTGAAGCTTTCTTT; clone size: -; V gene: TRBV10-3; D gene: -; J gene: TRBJ1-1
CDR3 protein: CASSVGGGQGRYEQYF; CDR3 DNA: TGTGCCAGCAGCGTAGGCGGTGGACAGGGGAGATACGAGCAGTACTTC; clone size: once; V gene: TRBV9; D gene: TRBD1; J gene: TRBJ2-7
CDR3 protein: CAWRSGSGYEQYF; CDR3 DNA: TGTGCCTGGAGATCTGGGTCGGGCTACGAGCAGTACTTC; clone size: -; V gene: TRBV30; D gene: -; J gene: TRBJ2-7
CDR3 protein: CASSLLAEQETQYF; CDR3 DNA: TGCGCCAGCAGCTTGCTGGCAGAACAAGAGACCCAGTACTTC; clone size: -; V gene: TRBV5-1; D gene: -; J gene: TRBJ2-5
CDR3 protein: CASSTRTGEETQYF; CDR3 DNA: TGTGCCAGCAGCACCCGGACAGGGGAAGAGACCCAGTACTTC; clone size: -; V gene: TRBV7-6; D gene: TRBD1; J gene: TRBJ2-5
CDR3 protein: CASSLAGAGGETQYF; CDR3 DNA: TGTGCCAGCAGCTTAGCAGGAGCAGGGGGAGAGACCCAGTACTTC; clone size: -; V gene: TRBV7-2; D gene: TRBD1; J gene: TRBJ2-5
CDR3 protein: CASSGGYNEQFF; CDR3 DNA: TGTGCCAGCAGTGGGGGCTACAATGAGCAGTTCTTC; clone size: -; V gene: TRBV6-1; D gene: -; J gene: TRBJ2-1
CDR3 protein: CASRTGEFGEQYF; CDR3 DNA: TGTGCCAGCCGGACAGGGGAGTTTGGCGAGCAGTACTTC; clone size: -; V gene: TRBV6-1; D gene: TRBD1; J gene: TRBJ2-7
CDR3 protein: CASRGQGAVQPQHF; CDR3 DNA: TGTGCCAGCAGAGGCCAGGGGGCGGTGCAGCCCCAGCATTTT; clone size: -; V gene: TRBV28; D gene: TRBD1; J gene: TRBJ1-5
CDR3 protein: CAINRLAAYNEQFF; CDR3 DNA: TGTGCCATCAATCGACTAGCGGCCTACAATGAGCAGTTCTTC; clone size: -; V gene: TRBV10-3; D gene: TRBD2; J gene: TRBJ2-1
CDR3 protein: CASSEMASTDTQYF; CDR3 DNA: TGTGCCAGCAGTGAAATGGCTAGCACAGATACGCAGTATTTT; clone size: -; V gene: TRBV6-1; D gene: -; J gene: TRBJ2-3
CDR3 protein: CASSSRTGPPDTQYF; CDR3 DNA: TGTGCCAGCAGTTCCCGAACAGGGCCCCCAGATACGCAGTATTTT; clone size: -; V gene: TRBV28; D gene: -; J gene: TRBJ2-3
CDR3 protein: CASSPLQGWNEQFF; CDR3 DNA: TGTGCCAGCAGTCCGCTACAGGGCTGGAATGAGCAGTTCTTC; clone size: -; V gene: TRBV28; D gene: -; J gene: TRBJ2-1
CDR3 protein: CASGLTGQVSANEKLFF; CDR3 DNA: TGCGCCAGCGGCTTGACGGGCCAGGTCTCAGCTAATGAAAAACTGTTTTTT; clone size: -; V gene: TRBV5-1; D gene: -; J gene: TRBJ1-4
CDR3 protein: CASRAGQAGVYEQYF; CDR3 DNA: TGTGCCAGCAGAGCCGGACAGGCAGGTGTCTACGAGCAGTACTTC; clone size: -; V gene: TRBV6-1; D gene: TRBD1; J gene: TRBJ2-7
CDR3 protein: CAWAEQETQYF; CDR3 DNA: TGTGCCTGGGCCGAACAAGAGACCCAGTACTTC; clone size: -; V gene: TRBV30; D gene: -; J gene: TRBJ2-5
CDR3 protein: CASSLGTRYSTDTQYF; CDR3 DNA: TGTGCCAGCAGCTTAGGGACTAGGTATAGCACAGATACGCAGTATTTT; clone size: -; V gene: TRBV7-8; D gene: TRBD2; J gene: TRBJ2-3
CDR3 protein: CASSLTGTILNTEAFF; CDR3 DNA: TGCGCCAGCAGCCTTACCGGGACCATCTTGAACACTGAAGCTTTCTTT; clone size: few; V gene: TRBV5-1; D gene: -; J gene: TRBJ1-1
CDR3 protein: CAISAAGAQSEQYF; CDR3 DNA: TGTGCCATCAGTGCCGCCGGGGCCCAGTCGGAGCAGTACTTC; clone size: -; V gene: TRBV10-3; D gene: -; J gene: TRBJ2-7
CDR3 protein: CASSMGQGGGYTF; CDR3 DNA: TGTGCCAGTAGTATGGGACAGGGCGGGGGCTACACCTTC; clone size: -; V gene: TRBV19; D gene: TRBD1; J gene: TRBJ1-2